The 28 T cell receptor beta chains below come from one sample, sequenced in a study of T cell repertoires in cytomegalovirus infection. TCRdb redid the calling of the reads with MiXCR, one entry per CDR3 protein. This table holds 150,000 to 200,000 distinct CDR3 sequences, under 15% found once. What was sequenced was PBMCs. These receptors were obtained from a human donor in good health (CMV status not recorded). Some clones in this sample may be carry-over from other donors' samples.

This chain uses TRBV19 with TRBJ2-1; 8 bases align to TRBD2. Germline CDR1 reads LNHDA; CDR2 reads SQIVND (reference sequence). V was pared by 6 bases and J by 13 bases, with 11 bases of the junction left unmatched. The CDR3 runs 13 residues. The CDR3 nucleotides are TGTGCCAGTAGAGGGACTAGACACAAAGAACAGTTCTTC. It encodes CASRGTRHKEQFF.

Ten or more counts support this clonotype. The V call is TRBV7-2, the J call TRBJ2-3; D gene uncertain. The CDR3 has 13 amino acids. Trimming pared 5 bases from V and 5 bases from J, leaving 11 bases between. Per germline, CDR1 SGHTA and CDR2 FQGNSA. The CDR3 nucleotides are TGTGCCAGCAGCCAGGACCTTAGAGATACGCAGTATTTT. It codes for CASSQDLRDTQYF.

This clonotype showed up many times. The chain recombines TRBV7-9 with TRBJ2-1; 9 bases align to TRBD2. The germline V gene has CDR1 SEHNR and CDR2 FQNEAQ (reference sequence). V lost 8 bases and J lost 0; bases outside the gene matches: 14. The CDR3 sequence is 18 residues long. CDR3 sequence reads: CASARGASGVSSYNEQFF. CDR3 nucleotides: TGTGCCAGCGCGCGAGGGGCTAGCGGGGTGAGCTCCTACAATGAGCAGTTCTTC.

The V gene is TRBV29-1, the J gene TRBJ1-5; maybe TRBD1 (5 bases). This CDR3 spans 15 amino acids. The germline V gene has CDR1 SQVTM and CDR2 ANQGSEA. V lost 4 bases and J 3 bases, leaving 16 bases between the germline ends. Written as DNA, the CDR3 is TGCAGCGTTGTCTGGGTTGGGGGTTTCAATCAGCCCCAGCATTTT. This translates into CSVVWVGGFNQPQHF.

The chain carries TRBV6-6 and TRBJ1-4; perhaps TRBD1 as D (6 bases). The V and J ends lost 2 bases and 3 bases respectively, with 16 bases between them. This CDR3 spans 17 amino acids. The germline CDR1 and CDR2 sequences are MNHNY and SVGAGI (reference sequence). The DNA for the CDR3 is TGTGCCAGCAGTTACCCGGAACGCAGGGGAGCTAATGAAAAACTGTTTTTT. This sequence encodes CASSYPERRGANEKLFF.

This clonotype was counted ten times or more. V is TRBV4-1 and J is TRBJ2-7, with 8 nucleotides matching TRBD1. Trimming took 6 bases from V and 2 from J; bases not matched to a gene: 6. The CDR3 sequence is 14 residues long. Germline V gene sequence: CDR1 MGHRA, CDR2 YSYEKL. DNA of the CDR3: TGCGCCAGCAGACGGTCGGACAGGGCCTACGAGCAGTACTTC. Protein product: CASRRSDRAYEQYF.

This clonotype was detected a few times. The chain combines TRBV14 with TRBJ1-2; D unresolved. Germline values: CDR1 SGHDN, CDR2 FVKESK. The germline V and J ends were trimmed by 3 bases and 4 bases, with 9 bases remaining between them. CDR3 length: 13 amino acids. CDR3: CASSHPWGYGYTF. The CDR3 nucleotides read TGTGCCAGCAGCCACCCATGGGGCTATGGCTACACCTTC.

This clonotype was observed a handful of times. The CDR3 region is CASSDGQPYNEQFF. CDR3 in DNA: TGTGCCAGCAGTGACGGACAGCCCTACAATGAGCAGTTCTTC. This chain joins TRBV6-4 and TRBJ2-1, with D possibly TRBD1 on 6 matching bases. In germline, CDR1 is MRHNA, CDR2 SNTAGT. Trimming took off 2 bases at V and 2 bases at J, with 7 bases between the two ends. The CDR3 contains 14 residues.

On this clonotype: One end of the junction does not line up with germline, which may come from a read error. The rearrangement links TRBV29-1 to TRBJ2-3, with a weak D call TRBD1 (6 bases). From germline, CDR1 is SQVTM and CDR2 ANQGSEA. The CDR3 runs to 12 residues. The CDR3 region is CSARDTTFTQCF. Written as DNA, the CDR3 is TGCAGCGCTAGGGACACCACGTTTACGCAGTGTTTT.

The table lists this clonotype with many counts. The genes are TRBV7-6 and TRBJ2-1; D is ambiguous. V lost 5 bases to trimming and J lost 3 bases, with 5 bases between them. Germline loops: CDR1 SGHVS, CDR2 FNYEAQ. The CDR3 is made up of 12 amino acids. The CDR3 reads CASSANYNEQFF. The CDR3 DNA reads as TGTGCCAGCAGCGCCAACTACAATGAGCAGTTCTTC.

This clonotype was seen repeatedly, ten times or more. The chain employs TRBV7-2 and TRBJ1-2; D remains ambiguous. V shed 5 bases and J shed 4 bases, with 11 bases lying between them. Germline loops: CDR1 SGHTA, CDR2 FQGNSA. The CDR3 has 13 residues. This CDR3 reads CASSPRVLYGYTF. The CDR3 DNA reads TGTGCCAGCAGCCCGCGGGTGCTCTATGGCTACACCTTC.

This chain connects TRBV27 to TRBJ1-1, with D unclear. Germline V lookup: CDR1 MNHEY, CDR2 SMNVEV (reference sequence). The CDR3 has 13 residues. Trimming took 3 bases from V and 11 from J, leaving 16 bases between them. CDR3 region: CASSFYFGREAFF. CDR3 nucleotides: TGTGCCAGCAGTTTCTATTTCGGGCGTGAGGCTTTCTTT.

The chain links TRBV9 to TRBJ1-1, with D hard to call. The V end was cut by 0 bases, the J end by 0 bases, with 12 bases between. CDR3 length: 16 amino acids. Germline CDR1 SGDLS, CDR2 YYNGEE. The CDR3 nucleotides read TGTGCCAGCAGCGTAGAGGGCAGTATTATGAACACTGAAGCTTTCTTT. Translation gives CASSVEGSIMNTEAFF.

Only a few counts were recorded for this clonotype. V is TRBV14 and J is TRBJ1-5, with D perhaps matching TRBD1 (5 bases). Trimming removed 1 base from V and 7 bases from J, with 14 bases in between. Germline CDR1 is SGHDN and CDR2 is FVKESK. The CDR3 extends over 15 amino acids. The CDR3 is CASSQGGTVDQPQHF. The CDR3 nucleotides are TGTGCCAGCAGCCAAGGAGGGACTGTTGACCAGCCCCAGCATTTT.

This clonotype occurred many times. CDR3: CASSPWENTEAFF. The CDR3 coding sequence is TGTGCCAGTAGCCCCTGGGAGAACACTGAAGCTTTCTTT. This chain joins TRBV19 and TRBJ1-1, with no clear D. This CDR3 is 13 amino acids long. V was pared by 6 bases and J by 1 base, with 9 bases between. CDR1 is LNHDA and CDR2 is SQIVND in the germline V gene (reference sequence). Together with reference TRBV19 and TRBJ1-1, the CDR3 gives the full variable domain: DGGITQSPKYLFRKEGQNVTLSCEQNLNHDAMYWYRQDPGQGLRLIYYSQIVNDFQKGDIAEGYSVSREKKESFPLTVTSAQKNPTAFYLCASSPWENTEAFFGQGTRLTVV.

This clonotype is a singleton in its sample. The rearrangement joins TRBV30 to TRBJ1-5, with D maybe TRBD1 (6 bases). The CDR3 covers 14 residues. Germline-derived CDR1 and CDR2 are GTSNPN and SVGIG (reference sequence). The ends were cut back, 1 base at V and 4 bases at J, with 11 bases in the middle. CDR3 in DNA: TGTGCCTGGAGTGGGGGACAAAGAAATCAGCCCCAGCATTTT. Translation: CAWSGGQRNQPQHF.

This clonotype was counted ten times or more. The J gene is TRBJ1-2, the V gene TRBV7-2; D is perhaps TRBD1 (6 bases). Germline CDR1 reads SGHTA; CDR2 reads FQGNSA. Trimming left V 2 bases short and J 7 bases short, with 8 bases between. This CDR3 is 12 amino acids long. The CDR3 DNA follows: TGTGCCAGCAGCTTATCAGGGGCTGGCTACACCTTC. Protein product: CASSLSGAGYTF. The whole variable domain, remainder taken from reference TRBV7-2 and TRBJ1-2, is GAGVSQSPSNKVTEKGKDVELRCDPISGHTALYWYRQSLGQGLEFLIYFQGNSAPDKSGLPSDRFSAERTGGSVSTLTIQRTQQEDSAVYLCASSLSGAGYTFGSGTRLTVV.

V is TRBV9 and J is TRBJ2-3; D is unresolved. Germline lookup yields CDR1 SGDLS and CDR2 YYNGEE. V was pared by 0 bases and J by 3 bases, with 2 bases between. The CDR3 extends over 12 amino acids. The CDR3 sequence is CASSVETDTQYF. CDR3 coding DNA: TGTGCCAGCAGCGTAGAAACAGATACGCAGTATTTT.

The chain carries TRBV29-1 and TRBJ2-3; D may be TRBD2 (5 bases). The CDR3 consists of 14 residues. Germline loops: CDR1 SQVTM, CDR2 ANQGSEA. The V end was cut by 4 bases, the J end by 1 base, with 12 bases between. The DNA for the CDR3 is TGCAGCGTTGCGTTGGGTAGCGGCACAGATACGCAGTATTTT. Protein product: CSVALGSGTDTQYF.

The chain has TRBV29-1 and TRBJ2-1, with TRBD2 matching 9 bases. The junction had 3 bases not matched to a gene; V was cut back by 2 bases and J by 1 base. Germline-derived CDR1 and CDR2 are SQVTM and ANQGSEA. This CDR3 region has 15 residues. The CDR3 nucleotides read TGCAGCGTTGAAAAGCGGGGGGCGTCCTACAATGAGCAGTTCTTC. It translates to CSVEKRGASYNEQFF.

This chain joins TRBV6-2 or TRBV6-3 and TRBJ2-7; D is undetermined. Germline V lookup: CDR1 MNHEY, CDR2 SVGEGT. V was cut by 6 bases and J by 1 base, with 4 bases left in between. The CDR3 consists of 11 residues. Here the CDR3 DNA reads TGTGCCAGCAGGACTTCCTACGAGCAGTACTTC. Translating it yields CASRTSYEQYF.

Many counts were recorded for this clonotype. The chain joins TRBV11-2 to TRBJ2-2, with D tentatively TRBD2 (6 bases). The germline gives CDR1 SGHAT, CDR2 FQNNGV. V dropped 3 bases and J dropped 3 bases, with 14 bases sitting between them. CDR3 size: 16 residues. The DNA of the CDR3 is TGTGCCAGCAGCTTTTATTACCCGGGGGACACCGGGGAGCTGTTTTTT. Translation gives CASSFYYPGDTGELFF.

This clonotype was observed many times. The chain combines TRBV12-3 or TRBV12-4 with TRBJ1-4; the D is unclear. This CDR3 is 14 amino acids long. V lost 2 bases, J lost 5 bases, and 9 bases lay in between. DNA of the CDR3: TGTGCCAGCAGTTTATGGGATCGAAATGAAAAACTGTTTTTT. Translation: CASSLWDRNEKLFF.

The CDR3 spells CASSWAGNYGYTF. The CDR3 DNA reads TGTGCCAGCAGTTGGGCAGGCAACTATGGCTACACCTTC. The J gene is TRBJ1-2, the V gene TRBV12-3 or TRBV12-4; D is ambiguous. The V end lost 4 bases, the J end lost 2 bases, and 8 bases lay between the germline ends. There are 13 residues in the CDR3.

This clonotype was counted a few times. The chain carries TRBV29-1 and TRBJ1-1; no firm D call. CDR1 is SQVTM and CDR2 is ANQGSEA in the germline V gene. There are 13 residues in the CDR3. The ends were cut back, 4 bases at V and 1 base at J, with 10 bases in the middle. The CDR3 loop is CSVAGRANTEAFF. The CDR3 coding sequence is TGCAGCGTTGCGGGCAGAGCGAACACTGAAGCTTTCTTT. Variable domain in full (rest from reference TRBV29-1 and TRBJ1-1): SAVISQKPSRDICQRGTSLTIQCQVDSQVTMMFWYRQQPGQSLTLIATANQGSEATYESGFVIDKFPISRPNLTFSTLTVSNMSPEDSSIYLCSVAGRANTEAFFGQGTRLTVV.

V is TRBV14 and J is TRBJ1-1; the match to TRBD1 covers 7 bases. Germline lookup yields CDR1 SGHDN and CDR2 FVKESK. V was clipped by 6 bases and J by 0 bases; unmatched bases: 7. The CDR3 is made up of 15 amino acids. The DNA of the CDR3 is TGTGCCAGCAGTCCCAGGGGGGTAATGAACACTGAAGCTTTCTTT. Translation: CASSPRGVMNTEAFF.

This clonotype was counted at least ten times. The V gene is TRBV19, the J gene TRBJ1-1, with TRBD1 matching over 7 bases. In germline, CDR1 is LNHDA, CDR2 SQIVND (reference sequence). With V trimmed by 4 bases and J by 1 base, 6 bases remained unmatched. The CDR3 sequence is 15 residues long. The CDR3 region is CASSRQGQRNTEAFF. The DNA of the CDR3 is TGTGCCAGTAGTAGACAGGGACAGAGGAACACTGAAGCTTTCTTT. Based on the CDR3 plus reference TRBV19 and TRBJ1-1, the full variable domain is DGGITQSPKYLFRKEGQNVTLSCEQNLNHDAMYWYRQDPGQGLRLIYYSQIVNDFQKGDIAEGYSVSREKKESFPLTVTSAQKNPTAFYLCASSRQGQRNTEAFFGQGTRLTVV.

This chain links TRBV29-1 with TRBJ2-7, with D possibly being TRBD2 (5 bases). Germline V gene sequence: CDR1 SQVTM, CDR2 ANQGSEA. CDR3 length: 13 amino acids. The V gene lost 7 bases and the J gene lost 2 bases, with 15 bases spanning the gap. The CDR3 is CSAGYGETYEQYF. Written as DNA, the CDR3 is TGCAGCGCTGGGTACGGGGAGACCTACGAGCAGTACTTC.